A selection of T cell receptor beta chains follows, all from one sample in a study of T cell responses to AZD1222 COVID-19 vaccine. Data came from immunoSEQ multiplex PCR; TCRdb stores just in-frame clones and leaves some out. The table lists under 20,000 clones, 84% of them singletons. The source was peripheral blood, collected 28 days after the second AZD1222 dose. All receptors come from an adult who received the AZD1222 COVID-19 vaccine. Both conserved end residues are trimmed from each CDR3. Some rows mark clone size as missing; the rest say once, few, many or name a class of expanded clone.

j_call,v_call,clone_size,cdr3_aa
TRBJ2-5,TRBV4-2,NA,ASSQVGGSGSETQY
TRBJ2-5,TRBV6-5,NA,ASKKQGQETQY
TRBJ1-1,TRBV2,NA,ASSDYSRTEAF
TRBJ2-3,TRBV7-2,NA,ASSLVGAGGSTDTQY
TRBJ2-3,TRBV4-3,once,ASSQGGLSSTDTQY
TRBJ1-2,TRBV9,NA,ASRRGSNYGYT
TRBJ1-2,TRBV11-2,NA,ASSQDREGYGYT
TRBJ1-1,TRBV19,NA,ASSLGQEMNTEAF
TRBJ2-7,TRBV3-1/TRBV3-2,NA,ASSQVTSSSSYEQY
TRBJ1-2,TRBV28,once,ASSLALGQGVRGYT
TRBJ2-3,TRBV3-1/TRBV3-2,NA,ASSHRAGLAGGGATQY
TRBJ2-1,TRBV9,medium-sized,ASSVAGSGSLNEQF
TRBJ2-7,TRBV5-4,NA,ASSLPQGQSYEQY
TRBJ2-3,TRBV5-1,NA,ASSLALAGASTDTQY
TRBJ2-1,TRBV2,NA,ASSGLGYNEQF
TRBJ2-2,TRBV5-1,NA,ASSGMGSTGELF
TRBJ1-1,TRBV3-1/TRBV3-2,NA,ASSQDWATKEAF
TRBJ2-1,TRBV11-1,NA,ASSLVAGRSNEQF
TRBJ1-2,TRBV11-2,NA,ASSLEPAHYGYT
TRBJ2-5,TRBV9,NA,ASSVVSSGQQETQY
TRBJ2-7,TRBV4-1,NA,ASSRSGYEQY
TRBJ2-7,TRBV27,once,ASRTGSYEQY
TRBJ2-1,TRBV7-8,NA,ASSAWGSSHNEQF
TRBJ1-1,TRBV29-1,NA,SAHGIMNTEAF
TRBJ2-1,TRBV5-1,NA,ASSLLAGASNEQF
TRBJ1-3,TRBV18,NA,ASSPPTGRGTGNTIY
TRBJ1-2,TRBV29-1,NA,SVDHRGEGYT
TRBJ2-3,TRBV27,once,ASLGTDTQY
TRBJ2-5,TRBV7-9,NA,ASSPNRSSGSLETQY
TRBJ2-2,TRBV5-4,NA,ASSLKGAYPGELF
TRBJ2-7,TRBV19,few,ASSAPGLAGTNEQY
TRBJ2-3,TRBV12-5,NA,ASGWGAASSTDTQY
TRBJ1-1,TRBV7-8,few,ASSFRPNTEAF
TRBJ1-5,TRBV7-8,NA,ASSMDRNSNQPQH
TRBJ2-7,TRBV7-2,NA,ASSLSDFYEQY
TRBJ1-2,TRBV3-1/TRBV3-2,NA,ARADRESPNYGYT
TRBJ1-4,TRBV28,once,ASSSRTGGLGEKLF
TRBJ2-2,TRBV6-5,NA,ASSSGDGGELF
TRBJ2-7,TRBV21-1,NA,ASSFFGTSGPYEQY
TRBJ2-2,TRBV7-2,NA,ASSPQSSGSVAGELF
TRBJ2-7,TRBV19,once,ASSLPGTDGEQY
TRBJ2-1,TRBV27,NA,ASSLFPRGGRIDNEQF